This entry lists 31 T cell receptor beta chains sequenced from one sample in a study of blood T cell repertoires in COVID-19. Clones were read by immunoSEQ multiplex PCR, and TCRdb kept only the in-frame ones, dropping some. Of roughly 130,000 clones detected, approximately 89% appear once; the ten largest clones hold 10%. The sequencing input was peripheral blood. These receptors were obtained from a man aged 60-69 years with active or convalescent COVID-19.

The rearrangement uses TRBV6-2 or TRBV6-3 and TRBJ2-5, with TRBD1 as a possible D gene (5 bases). Germline V gene lookup returns CDR1 MNHEY and CDR2 SVGEGT. Trimming took off 2 bases at V and 1 base at J, with 23 bases between the two ends. The CDR3 has 19 residues. CDR3 sequence: CASSYPPLIRVAFQETQYF. The CDR3, as DNA: TGTGCCAGCAGTTACCCTCCATTGATCAGGGTTGCCTTCCAAGAGACCCAGTACTTC.

This chain connects TRBV6-5 to TRBJ1-3; 7 bases fit TRBD1. The CDR3 extends over 14 amino acids. Losses at the gene ends were 6 bases for V and 9 bases for J; bases not matched to a gene: 11. CDR1 and CDR2 (germline): MNHEY, SVGAGI. In DNA, the CDR3 is TGTGCCAGCAGACCCGACAGGGTTGGGACCACCATATATTTT. Protein sequence: CASRPDRVGTTIYF.

This chain uses TRBV7-9 with TRBJ2-1; TRBD2 might be the D (6 bases). The CDR3 spans 15 residues. V was cut by 5 bases and J by 4 bases, with 15 bases left in between. Germline loops: CDR1 SEHNR, CDR2 FQNEAQ (reference sequence). In DNA form, the CDR3 reads TGTGCCAGCAGCACCCGCGGGACGGCTTACAATGAGCAGTTCTTC. Protein sequence: CASSTRGTAYNEQFF.

This clone appeared once. The chain is built from TRBV27 and TRBJ2-7, with 9 bases matching TRBD1. The germline CDR1 and CDR2 sequences are MNHEY and SMNVEV (reference sequence). This CDR3 comprises 14 residues. Trimming at V came to 4 bases and at J to 2 bases, leaving 3 bases not matched to a gene. The CDR3 DNA sequence: TGTGCCAGCAGTTCCCGGGACAGGGCCTACGAGCAGTACTTC. Encoded protein: CASSSRDRAYEQYF.

The gene calls are TRBV18 and TRBJ2-1, with no clear D. The CDR3 has 13 residues. V shed 0 bases and J shed 7 bases, with 7 bases lying between them. CDR1 and CDR2 (germline): KGHSH, LQKENI. CDR3 nucleotide sequence: TGTGCCAGCTCACCACCGGGCCGGAATGAGCAGTTCTTC. Its translation is CASSPPGRNEQFF.

This clone was seen more than once but under ten times. The V call is TRBV7-2, the J call TRBJ2-7, with 9 bases lining up with TRBD2. Germline CDR1 and CDR2: SGHTA and FQGNSA. The ends lost 5 bases at V and 4 bases at J; junction bases unmatched: 3. The CDR3 covers 13 residues. CDR3 residues: CASSPTSGYEQYF. In DNA, the CDR3 is TGTGCCAGCAGCCCAACTAGCGGGTACGAGCAGTACTTC. Full variable domain (remainder filled in from reference TRBV7-2 and TRBJ2-7): GAGVSQSPSNKVTEKGKDVELRCDPISGHTALYWYRQSLGQGLEFLIYFQGNSAPDKSGLPSDRFSAERTGGSVSTLTIQRTQQEDSAVYLCASSPTSGYEQYFGPGTRLTVT.

This rearrangement joins TRBV10-3 to TRBJ2-7; the match to TRBD2 covers 7 bases. The CDR3 extends over 17 amino acids. V shed 4 bases and J 3 bases; nucleotides not matched to a gene: 15. Germline V CDR1 and CDR2: ENHRY, SYGVKD. Here the CDR3 reads CAISGASGRPFIYEQYF. DNA of the CDR3: TGTGCCATCAGTGGGGCTAGCGGACGCCCTTTTATCTACGAGCAGTACTTC.

This chain joins TRBV27 and TRBJ1-1; D is uncertain. The germline V gene has CDR1 MNHEY and CDR2 SMNVEV (reference sequence). The CDR3 is made up of 14 amino acids. V gave up 1 base and J gave up 0 bases, with 6 bases separating them. The CDR3 region is CASSLLTVNTEAFF. Here the CDR3 DNA reads TGTGCCAGCAGTTTATTAACGGTGAACACTGAAGCTTTCTTT.

The J gene is TRBJ2-7, the V gene TRBV28; 10 bases match TRBD2. This CDR3 spans 16 amino acids. Per the germline V gene, CDR1 is MDHEN and CDR2 is SYDVKM. The trim removed 3 bases at V and 0 bases at J, leaving 5 bases unmatched. The CDR3 DNA reads TGTGCCAGCAGTTTCACCAGCGGGAGGGCCTCCTACGAGCAGTACTTC. It is translated as CASSFTSGRASYEQYF.

The chain carries TRBV10-3 and TRBJ2-1; unclear D gene. V was clipped by 8 bases and J by 9 bases, with 20 bases between them. There are 14 residues in the CDR3. CDR1 and CDR2 from the germline V gene are ENHRY and SYGVKD. The CDR3 DNA follows: TGTGCCATCTCGAGGCGCGACTTGGCCACTGAGCAGTTCTTC. As protein: CAISRRDLATEQFF.

Turning to this clone: In the same sample, other DNA sequences code for this CDR3. The CDR3 DNA follows: TGTGCCAGCAGTGAAGGAACAGGGTGGGAGACCCAGTACTTC. Protein: CASSEGTGWETQYF. The chain links TRBV6-1 to TRBJ2-5; maybe TRBD1 (6 bases). The germline V and J ends were trimmed by 1 base and 5 bases, with 11 bases remaining between them. Germline V gene sequence: CDR1 MNHNS, CDR2 SASEGT. This CDR3 has 14 amino acids.

This clone was observed a few times. The chain combines TRBV7-9 with TRBJ1-4; D possibly corresponds to TRBD1 (6 bases). Germline V lookup: CDR1 SEHNR, CDR2 FQNEAQ (reference sequence). This CDR3 is 16 amino acids long. V dropped 6 bases and J dropped 1 base, with 15 bases sitting between them. This chain's CDR3 is CASSPSGAVTNEKLFF. In nucleotides, the CDR3 is TGTGCCAGCAGTCCGTCAGGGGCTGTAACTAATGAAAAACTGTTTTTT.

This clone was picked up one time. This sequence joins TRBV18 and TRBJ2-5; 7 bases are shared with TRBD2. This CDR3 is built from 16 residues. Per germline, CDR1 KGHSH and CDR2 LQKENI. The trim removed 2 bases at V and 1 base at J, leaving 7 bases unmatched. The CDR3 here is CASSPSGIVGQETQYF. The DNA of the CDR3 is TGTGCCAGCTCACCAAGCGGGATAGTCGGCCAAGAGACCCAGTACTTC. The full variable domain, with the rest looked up from reference TRBV18 and TRBJ2-5, is NAGVMQNPRHLVRRRGQEARLRCSPMKGHSHVYWYRQLPEEGLKFMVYLQKENIIDESGMPKERFSAEFPKEGPSILRIQQVVRGDSAAYFCASSPSGIVGQETQYFGPGTRLLVL.

The sample holds one count of this clone. The rearrangement uses TRBV18 and TRBJ2-5, with 7 nucleotides matching TRBD2. The germline gives CDR1 KGHSH, CDR2 LQKENI. Trimming at V came to 2 bases and at J to 4 bases, leaving 1 base not matched to a gene. This CDR3 is built from 13 residues. CDR3 loop: CASSPSGTETQYF. The CDR3 DNA reads TGTGCCAGCTCACCAAGCGGGACAGAGACCCAGTACTTC.

This sequence joins TRBV27 and TRBJ2-2; 10 bases fit TRBD2. The CDR3 totals 16 residues. CDR1 is MNHEY and CDR2 is SMNVEV in the germline V gene (reference sequence). After removal of 0 bases from V and 6 bases from J, the junction contained 4 bases not matched to a gene. CDR3: CASSLSRLAGAGELFF. The DNA for the CDR3 is TGTGCCAGCAGTTTATCCCGGCTAGCGGGGGCCGGGGAGCTGTTTTTT.

J is TRBJ2-7 and V is TRBV5-5; D may be TRBD2 (6 bases). The CDR3 is 16 amino acids. V was clipped by 1 base and J by 5 bases, with 19 bases between them. Germline V lookup: CDR1 SGHKS, CDR2 YYEKEE (reference sequence). CDR3 nucleotide sequence: TGTGCCAGCAGCTTGTGGGGCCGGGGGAGTTCTAACGAGCAGTACTTC. Its translation is CASSLWGRGSSNEQYF.

The rearrangement links TRBV11-2 to TRBJ2-6, with 12 bases identical to TRBD2. From germline, CDR1 is SGHAT and CDR2 FQNNGV. J lost 4 bases, V lost 1 base, and 8 bases had no gene match. The CDR3 extends over 19 amino acids. The CDR3 DNA is TGTGCCAGCAGCTTAGTCACCGGGACTAGCGGGTACGGGGCCAACGTCCTGACTTTC. Translating gives CASSLVTGTSGYGANVLTF.

This rearrangement joins TRBV19 to TRBJ1-5; D not certain. Germline V gene data show CDR1 as LNHDA and CDR2 as SQIVND (reference sequence). This CDR3 is 14 amino acids long. V lost 7 bases and J 0 bases, leaving 10 bases between the germline ends. The CDR3 sequence is CASTVLNSNQPQHF. DNA for the CDR3: TGTGCCAGTACGGTTCTGAATAGCAATCAGCCCCAGCATTTT.

V gene TRBV7-3 combines with J gene TRBJ2-1; 7 positions agree with TRBD2. CDR3 length equals 15 residues. The trim removed 2 bases at V and 8 bases at J, leaving 9 bases unmatched. In germline, CDR1 is SGHTA, CDR2 FQGTGA. The CDR3 reads CASSLVAGPFDEQFF. The CDR3 coding sequence is TGTGCCAGCAGCTTAGTAGCGGGTCCCTTTGATGAGCAGTTCTTC.

The chain links TRBV29-1 to TRBJ2-7, with D hard to call. The CDR3 totals 13 residues. Trimming removed 1 base at V and 1 base at J, with 8 bases between. Germline CDR1 reads SQVTM; CDR2 reads ANQGSEA. The CDR3 sequence: CSVEVTTSYEQYF. The CDR3 nucleotides read TGCAGCGTTGAAGTTACTACTTCCTACGAGCAGTACTTC.

This clone has just one count. The CDR3 sequence is CASSLGQLNQPQHF. In DNA form, the CDR3 reads TGTGCCAGCAGTTTAGGACAGCTAAATCAGCCCCAGCATTTT. The chain links TRBV27 to TRBJ1-5; TRBD1 is a possible D gene (6 bases). Germline CDR1 reads MNHEY; CDR2 reads SMNVEV (reference sequence). The CDR3 extends over 14 amino acids. Trimming pared 2 bases from V and 4 bases from J, leaving 9 bases between.

The chain uses TRBV6-5 and TRBJ2-2; tentative D call: TRBD1 (6 bases). The germline V gene encodes CDR1 MNHEY and CDR2 SVGAGI. CDR3 length equals 14 residues. Trimming removed 6 bases from V and 1 base from J, with 9 bases in between. This CDR3 reads CASRETGNTGELFF. The CDR3 region has the DNA TGTGCCAGCAGGGAGACAGGGAACACCGGGGAGCTGTTTTTT.

V usage is TRBV9 and J usage is TRBJ1-6; D is unclear. This CDR3 is built from 15 residues. Trimming cost V 4 bases and J 0 bases, with 8 bases left between them. Germline V lookup: CDR1 SGDLS, CDR2 YYNGEE. In DNA, the CDR3 is TGTGCCAGCAGCCATGGGAGCTCCTATAATTCACCCCTCCACTTT. Translating it yields CASSHGSSYNSPLHF.

The J gene is TRBJ2-1, the V gene TRBV30, with TRBD2 matching 7 bases. This CDR3 has 13 residues. Germline-derived CDR1 and CDR2 are GTSNPN and SVGIG (reference sequence). The trim removed 2 bases at V and 7 bases at J, leaving 5 bases unmatched. The CDR3 protein is CAWSWGRANEQFF. CDR3 coding DNA: TGTGCCTGGAGTTGGGGGAGGGCTAATGAGCAGTTCTTC.

This sequence joins TRBV19 and TRBJ2-2; 8 nucleotides agree with TRBD2. The germline CDR1 and CDR2 sequences are LNHDA and SQIVND (reference sequence). The CDR3 runs to 18 residues. Trimming at V came to 8 bases and at J to 1 base, leaving 15 bases not matched to a gene. The CDR3 region has the DNA TGTGCCAGTTTTCCCGGGAGGGCGGGCGCGCAGAACACCGGGGAGCTGTTTTTT. Protein sequence: CASFPGRAGAQNTGELFF.

This chain joins TRBV18 and TRBJ1-5, with D possibly TRBD1 on 5 matching bases. This CDR3 is 14 amino acids long. The V end was cut by 5 bases, the J end by 7 bases, with 15 bases between. The V gene's germline CDR1 is KGHSH and CDR2 LQKENI. The CDR3 loop is CASSLDSRKQPQHF. The CDR3 DNA sequence: TGTGCCAGCTCATTAGACAGCCGAAAACAGCCCCAGCATTTT.

This chain uses TRBV7-9 with TRBJ1-2; D might be TRBD1 (5 bases). V was clipped by 0 bases and J by 4 bases, with 12 bases between them. This CDR3 spans 15 amino acids. The germline gives CDR1 SEHNR, CDR2 FQNEAQ (reference sequence). The CDR3 loop is CASSLAGPRVYGYTF. The CDR3 coding sequence is TGTGCCAGCAGCTTAGCGGGGCCCCGGGTCTATGGCTACACCTTC.

The J gene is TRBJ2-7, the V gene TRBV30; 10 bases align to TRBD2. The junction had 10 bases not matched to a gene; V was cut back by 2 bases and J by 0 bases. This CDR3 has 17 amino acids. Germline V gives CDR1 GTSNPN, CDR2 SVGIG (reference sequence). The CDR3 DNA sequence: TGTGCCTGGAGTTTTTACAGGACTAGCGGTGGCTCCTACGAGCAGTACTTC. Protein sequence: CAWSFYRTSGGSYEQYF.

V is TRBV6-5 and J is TRBJ2-7, with 9 bases fitting TRBD2. The CDR3 is 14 residues long. V was clipped by 5 bases and J by 2 bases; unmatched bases: 4. Germline CDR1 MNHEY, CDR2 SVGAGI. The CDR3 here is CASSLQREAYEQYF. The DNA of the CDR3 is TGTGCCAGCAGTCTCCAGCGGGAGGCCTACGAGCAGTACTTC.

This chain joins TRBV28 and TRBJ2-7, with 14 bases lining up with TRBD2. The ends lost 5 bases at V and 7 bases at J; junction bases unmatched: 7. From germline, CDR1 is MDHEN and CDR2 SYDVKM. The CDR3 covers 15 residues. The CDR3 nucleotides read TGTGCCAGCAGTCTGGGGACTAGCGGGAGCCGGGAGCAGTACTTC. Its translation: CASSLGTSGSREQYF. Together with reference TRBV28 and TRBJ2-7, the CDR3 gives the full variable domain: DVKVTQSSRYLVKRTGEKVFLECVQDMDHENMFWYRQDPGLGLRLIYFSYDVKMKEKGDIPEGYSVSREKKERFSLILESASTNQTSMYLCASSLGTSGSREQYFGPGTRLTVT.

This chain uses TRBV7-9 with TRBJ1-1, with 9 bases that match TRBD1. CDR3 size: 16 residues. J gave up 6 bases and V 5 bases, and 13 bases lay outside the gene matches. Germline V CDR1 and CDR2: SEHNR, FQNEAQ (reference sequence). CDR3 nucleotides: TGTGCCAGCAGCGTCGGGGACAGGGACCTTCGCGCTGAAGCTTTCTTT. Encoded protein: CASSVGDRDLRAEAFF.